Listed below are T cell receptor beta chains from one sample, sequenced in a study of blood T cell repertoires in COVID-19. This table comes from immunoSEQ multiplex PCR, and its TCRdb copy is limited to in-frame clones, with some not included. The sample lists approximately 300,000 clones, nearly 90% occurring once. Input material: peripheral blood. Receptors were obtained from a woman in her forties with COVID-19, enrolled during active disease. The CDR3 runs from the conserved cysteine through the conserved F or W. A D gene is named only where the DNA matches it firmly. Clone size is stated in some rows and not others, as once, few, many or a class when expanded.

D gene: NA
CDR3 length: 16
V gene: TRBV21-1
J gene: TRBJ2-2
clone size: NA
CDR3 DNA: TGTGCCAGCAGCAAAGTCGGACAGGGCCACACCGGGGAGCTGTTTTTT
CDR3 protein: CASSKVGQGHTGELFF

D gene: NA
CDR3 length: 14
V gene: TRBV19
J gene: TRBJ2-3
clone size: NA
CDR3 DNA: TGTGCCAGCTATCATCGGGGAAGCGGAGATACGCAGTATTTT
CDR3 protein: CASYHRGSGDTQYF

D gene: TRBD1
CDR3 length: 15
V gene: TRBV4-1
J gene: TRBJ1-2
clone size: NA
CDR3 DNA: TGCGCCAGCAGCCAAGCCCAGGGGGCTCCCTATGGCTACACCTTC
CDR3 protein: CASSQAQGAPYGYTF

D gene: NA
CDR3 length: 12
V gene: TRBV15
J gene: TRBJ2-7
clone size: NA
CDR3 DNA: TGTGCCACCAGCAAGCTTAGGGGTGAGCAGTACTTC
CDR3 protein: CATSKLRGEQYF

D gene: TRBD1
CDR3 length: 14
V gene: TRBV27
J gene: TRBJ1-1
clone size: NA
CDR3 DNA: TGTGCCAGCAGTTTACAGGGGGCGAGGACTGAAGCTTTCTTT
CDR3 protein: CASSLQGARTEAFF

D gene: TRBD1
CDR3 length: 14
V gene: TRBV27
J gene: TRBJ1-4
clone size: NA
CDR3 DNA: TGTGCCAGCAGTTGGGACAGATGGAATGAAAAACTGTTTTTT
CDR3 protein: CASSWDRWNEKLFF

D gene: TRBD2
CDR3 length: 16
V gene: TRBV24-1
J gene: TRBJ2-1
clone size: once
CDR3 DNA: TGTGCCACCAGTGATTTGGGACTAGCGGGGGACAATGAGCAGTTCTTC
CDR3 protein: CATSDLGLAGDNEQFF

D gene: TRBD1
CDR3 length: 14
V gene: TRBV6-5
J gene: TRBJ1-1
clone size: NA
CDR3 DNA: TGTGCCAGCAGTTCAACAGGGGGTAGCTCTGAAGCTTTCTTT
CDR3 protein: CASSSTGGSSEAFF

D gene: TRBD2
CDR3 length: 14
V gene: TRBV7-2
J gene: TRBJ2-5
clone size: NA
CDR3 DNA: TGTGCCAGCAGCTTAGCGCGGGGGAGAGAGACCCAGTACTTC
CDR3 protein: CASSLARGRETQYF

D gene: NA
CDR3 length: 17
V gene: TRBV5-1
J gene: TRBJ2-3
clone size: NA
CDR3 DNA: TGCGCCAGCAGCACTACGGGGGGCCAGCGAAGCACAGATACGCAGTATTTT
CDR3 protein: CASSTTGGQRSTDTQYF

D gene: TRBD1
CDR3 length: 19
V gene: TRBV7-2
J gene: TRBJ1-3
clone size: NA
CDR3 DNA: TGTGCCAGCAGCGTCCGGACAGGTCTAGCGCGATTCTCTGGAAACACCATATATTTT
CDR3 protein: CASSVRTGLARFSGNTIYF

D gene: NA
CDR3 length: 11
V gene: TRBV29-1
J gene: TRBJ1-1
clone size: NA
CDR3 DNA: TGCAGCGTTAGGGGGGGCACTGAAGCTTTCTTT
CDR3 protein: CSVRGGTEAFF

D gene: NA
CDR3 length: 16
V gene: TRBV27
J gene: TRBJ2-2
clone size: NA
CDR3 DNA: TGTGCCAGCAGTTTATTGGGGGGGCGACGGACCGGGGAGCTGTTTTTT
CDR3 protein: CASSLLGGRRTGELFF

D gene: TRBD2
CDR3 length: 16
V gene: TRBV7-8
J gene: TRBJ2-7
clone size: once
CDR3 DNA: TGTGCCAGCAGCTTAGGAAGACTAGCGGAAGCCTACGAGCAGTACTTC
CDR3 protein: CASSLGRLAEAYEQYF

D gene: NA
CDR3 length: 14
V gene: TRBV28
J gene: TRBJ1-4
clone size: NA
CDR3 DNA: TGTGCCAGCAGTTTAAGGCAGGGTGGCGAAAAACTGTTTTTT
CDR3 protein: CASSLRQGGEKLFF

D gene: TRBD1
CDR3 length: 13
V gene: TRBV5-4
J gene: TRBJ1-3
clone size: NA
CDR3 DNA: TGTGCCAGCAGCAGGGACAGGACGGACACCATATATTTT
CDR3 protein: CASSRDRTDTIYF

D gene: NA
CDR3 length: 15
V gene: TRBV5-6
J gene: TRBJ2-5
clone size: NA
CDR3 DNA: TGTGCCAGCAGCTTGCAATCCAGGGGATATGAGACCCAGTACTTC
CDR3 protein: CASSLQSRGYETQYF

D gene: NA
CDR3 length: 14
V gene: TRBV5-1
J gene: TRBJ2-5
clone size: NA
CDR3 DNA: TGCGCCAGCAGCATAAGCTCAGGGGCAGAGACCCAGTACTTC
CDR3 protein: CASSISSGAETQYF

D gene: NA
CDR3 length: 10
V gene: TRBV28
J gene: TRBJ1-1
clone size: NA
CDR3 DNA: TGTGCCAGCATCCAAGGACAGGCTTTCTTT
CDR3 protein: CASIQGQAFF

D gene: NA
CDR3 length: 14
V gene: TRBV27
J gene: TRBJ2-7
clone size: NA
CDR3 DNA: TGTGCCAGCAGTTTACTGGCAGGCACCTACGAGCAGTACTTC
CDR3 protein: CASSLLAGTYEQYF

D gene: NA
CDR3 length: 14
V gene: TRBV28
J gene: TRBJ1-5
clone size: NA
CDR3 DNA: TGTGCCAGCAGACCTACAGGGCGTGATCAGCCCCAGCATTTT
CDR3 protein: CASRPTGRDQPQHF

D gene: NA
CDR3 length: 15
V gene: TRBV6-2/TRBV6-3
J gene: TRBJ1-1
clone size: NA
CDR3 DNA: TGTGCCAGCAGTTACTCGGATGTTGGAAGGGAGGGAGCTTTCTTT
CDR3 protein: CASSYSDVGREGAFF